The next 18 T cell receptor beta chains were all read from a single sample in a study. TCRdb re-called the RT-PCR reads through MiXCR, storing one row per CDR3 protein. The sample contains about 700,000 distinct CDR3 sequences, around 14% of which appear only once. The sequencing sample was made of memory CD4+ T cells from blood. These TCRs come from a female donor in good health, serving as a healthy control.

The V and J genes are TRBV7-2 and TRBJ2-3; D remains ambiguous. V was pared by 2 bases and J by 11 bases, with 14 bases between. Germline CDR1 and CDR2: SGHTA and FQGNSA. This CDR3 region has 13 residues. In DNA form, the CDR3 reads TGTGCCAGCAGCTTACTCGATCCGACGCTGCAGTATTTT. As protein: CASSLLDPTLQYF. Complete variable domain (other parts from reference TRBV7-2 and TRBJ2-3): GAGVSQSPSNKVTEKGKDVELRCDPISGHTALYWYRQSLGQGLEFLIYFQGNSAPDKSGLPSDRFSAERTGGSVSTLTIQRTQQEDSAVYLCASSLLDPTLQYFGPGTRLTVL.

This rearrangement joins TRBV7-8 to TRBJ2-3; 11 nucleotides align to TRBD2. V gave up 4 bases and J gave up 1 base; unmatched junction bases: 4. The germline gives CDR1 SGHVS, CDR2 FQNEAQ. CDR3 length: 16 residues. The CDR3 region is CASSSELAGGTDTQYF. For the CDR3, the DNA is TGTGCCAGCAGCTCGGAACTAGCGGGGGGCACAGATACGCAGTATTTT.

As concerns this clonotype: Because the CDR3 is missing its conserved closing phenylalanine or tryptophan, this is likely a read error. The DNA is omitted, as the CDR3 cannot be located on it reliably, and the CDR3 follows TCRdb's listing. The chain has TRBV21-1 and TRBJ2-7; the table's D call, TRBD2, was not checked against the DNA. TRBV21-1 is flagged as a pseudogene. The CDR3 length equals 19 residues, ends included. CDR3 protein: CASSPIETTSGGSSYEQYL.

This chain uses TRBV19 with TRBJ1-1; D remains ambiguous. This CDR3 comprises 13 residues. V lost 8 bases, J lost 0 bases, and 10 bases lay in between. Germline CDR1 is LNHDA and CDR2 is SQIVND (reference sequence). CDR3 nucleotide sequence: TGTGCCAGTCGGATGCGGATGAACACTGAAGCTTTCTTT. Translation: CASRMRMNTEAFF.

This chain joins TRBV7-9 and TRBJ2-1; TRBD2 might be the D (7 bases). Germline V gene data show CDR1 as SEHNR and CDR2 as FQNEAQ (reference sequence). V shed 3 bases and J shed 6 bases, with 15 bases lying between them. CDR3 length equals 15 residues. CDR3: CASSFPGGPGNEQFF. The CDR3 DNA follows: TGTGCCAGCAGCTTCCCCGGGGGGCCCGGCAATGAGCAGTTCTTC. Complete variable domain (other parts from reference TRBV7-9 and TRBJ2-1): DTGVSQNPRHKITKRGQNVTFRCDPISEHNRLYWYRQTLGQGPEFLTYFQNEAQLEKSRLLSDRFSAERPKGSFSTLEIQRTEQGDSAMYLCASSFPGGPGNEQFFGPGTRLTVL.

This clonotype was observed a handful of times. V usage is TRBV12-3 or TRBV12-4 and J usage is TRBJ2-1; tentatively, D is TRBD2 (6 bases). Trimming removed 6 bases from V and 9 bases from J, with 21 bases in between. This CDR3 is built from 15 residues. The chain's CDR3 is CASSPRGYLEGEQFF. CDR3 nucleotide sequence: TGTGCCAGCAGCCCTCGGGGGTACCTAGAGGGTGAGCAGTTCTTC.

This clonotype was recorded many times. This chain joins TRBV12-3 or TRBV12-4 and TRBJ1-1; 7 bases are a match to TRBD1. The CDR3 length is 13 residues. V lost 4 bases, J lost 4 bases, and 3 bases stayed unmatched. CDR3 loop: CASSSTGFTEAFF. CDR3 DNA sequence: TGTGCCAGCAGTTCGACAGGGTTCACTGAAGCTTTCTTT.

V and J are TRBV5-1 and TRBJ2-5; D perhaps matches TRBD2 (6 bases). CDR3 length: 16 residues. Germline CDR1 is SGHRS and CDR2 is YFSETQ. V gave up 5 bases and J gave up 7 bases, with 24 bases separating them. The CDR3 loop is CASSLAGLPNTGTQYF. CDR3 in DNA: TGCGCCAGCAGTCTCGCGGGACTTCCTAATACGGGGACCCAGTACTTC.

This clonotype was recorded many times. The chain joins TRBV9 to TRBJ2-7, with 8 positions matching TRBD1. This CDR3 has 14 amino acids. Losses at the gene ends were 4 bases for V and 0 bases for J; bases not matched to a gene: 3. Germline CDR1 reads SGDLS; CDR2 reads YYNGEE. CDR3 protein: CASSTGQASYEQYF. The CDR3 DNA follows: TGTGCCAGCAGCACGGGACAGGCCTCCTACGAGCAGTACTTC. Full variable domain (missing parts from reference TRBV9 and TRBJ2-7): DSGVTQTPKHLITATGQRVTLRCSPRSGDLSVYWYQQSLDQGLQFLIQYYNGEERAKGNILERFSAQQFPDLHSELNLSSLELGDSALYFCASSTGQASYEQYFGPGTRLTVT.

Written as DNA, the CDR3 is TGTGCCAGCAAGATCGGGGGAGTAGCAGATACGCAGTATTTT. It is translated as CASKIGGVADTQYF. The V and J genes are TRBV2 and TRBJ2-3, with D possibly matching TRBD2 (6 bases). Germline V gene sequence: CDR1 SNHLY, CDR2 FYNNEI. The CDR3 length is 14 residues. The V gene lost 7 bases and the J gene lost 4 bases, with 15 bases spanning the gap.

This clonotype has just a few counts. The chain combines TRBV20-1 with TRBJ1-6; D unresolved. Looked up from germline, CDR1 is DFQATT and CDR2 is SNEGSKA (reference sequence). CDR3 length: 12 residues. Trimming left V 5 bases short and J 10 bases short, with 12 bases between. The CDR3 DNA reads as TGCAGTGCTTGGAGAAGAGGGTCACCCCTCCACTTT. Translation: CSAWRRGSPLHF.

Only a few counts were recorded for this clonotype. The rearrangement joins TRBV5-1 to TRBJ2-3; D gene ambiguous. V was trimmed by 3 bases and J by 5 bases, leaving 13 bases between them. The CDR3 runs to 14 residues. Germline values: CDR1 SGHRS, CDR2 YFSETQ. CDR3 nucleotides: TGCGCCAGCAGCTCTTGGACCCGAGTAGATACGCAGTATTTT. Translation gives CASSSWTRVDTQYF.

The sample holds a few counts of this clonotype. The chain couples TRBV14 to TRBJ2-2; unclear D gene. This CDR3 is 14 amino acids long. CDR1 and CDR2 (germline): SGHDN, FVKESK. V dropped 8 bases and J dropped 5 bases, with 15 bases sitting between them. The CDR3 DNA follows: TGTGCCAGCGGACCTAGGCACACGACCGGGGAGCTGTTTTTT. As protein: CASGPRHTTGELFF.

This clonotype occurred many times. The chain joins TRBV20-1 to TRBJ2-1, with D tentatively TRBD1 or TRBD2 (6 bases each). Between the trimmed V and J ends, which lost 2 bases and 8 bases, there was a span of 10 bases. From germline, CDR1 is DFQATT and CDR2 SNEGSKA (reference sequence). The CDR3 is 12 residues long. CDR3 protein: CSARRGQDEQFF. In DNA form, the CDR3 reads TGCAGTGCTAGACGGGGGCAGGATGAGCAGTTCTTC.

V is TRBV28 and J is TRBJ2-2; 7 bases map to TRBD2. Germline CDR1 and CDR2: MDHEN and SYDVKM. J gave up 6 bases and V 2 bases, and 6 bases lay outside the gene matches. The CDR3 runs 15 residues. Here the CDR3 reads CASSLLTAGAGELFF. Here the CDR3 DNA reads TGTGCCAGCAGTTTACTGACGGCGGGAGCCGGGGAGCTGTTTTTT.

J is TRBJ1-1 and V is TRBV20-1, with a tentative D call TRBD1 (5 bases). CDR1 DFQATT and CDR2 SNEGSKA come from the germline V gene (reference sequence). V lost 5 bases and J 1 base, leaving 11 bases between the germline ends. CDR3 length: 13 residues. The CDR3 region has the DNA TGCAGTGCTCCATCGGGGGAGAACACTGAAGCTTTCTTT. This gives the protein CSAPSGENTEAFF.

This chain links TRBV7-8 with TRBJ2-1; no clear D. The germline V gene encodes CDR1 SGHVS and CDR2 FQNEAQ. This CDR3 spans 15 amino acids. V gave up 5 bases and J gave up 3 bases, with 14 bases separating them. CDR3 DNA: TGTGCCAGCAGCACAAGGTTGGGATTCTACAATGAGCAGTTCTTC. Amino acids: CASSTRLGFYNEQFF.

A few counts support this clonotype. The chain has TRBV6-2 or TRBV6-3 and TRBJ2-1, with D unresolved. V gave up 2 bases and J gave up 0 bases, with 11 bases separating them. The CDR3 runs to 16 residues. The germline gives CDR1 MNHEY, CDR2 SVGEGT. CDR3: CASSYGAGPSYNEQFF. As DNA, the CDR3 is TGTGCCAGCAGTTACGGTGCAGGTCCCTCCTACAATGAGCAGTTCTTC.